This T cell receptor beta chain was sequenced during a study of cytomegalovirus exposure and HLA in healthy donors. Findings and caveats of the study: With later analysis, a missense DCLRE1C variant became linked to TCR beta V- and J-gene trimming.

This PCR relied on a set of 60 Vbeta primers and 13 Jbeta primers. Here immunoSEQ multiplex PCR was the method, and the copy in TCRdb shows in-frame clones only, minus some. The table gives fewer than 150,000 clones; the top ten clones make up roughly 3% of it. V gave up 1 base and J gave up 8 bases, with 9 bases separating them. CDR3 size: 13 residues. Germline V lookup: CDR1 SGHNT, CDR2 YYREEE (reference sequence). In regard to this clone: The antigen is not known.

The sequence derives from a man aged 40-55 years in good health and CMV-seronegative. The source material was PBMCs. V is TRBV5-4 and J is TRBJ1-4; D call uncertain. CDR3 protein: CASSLTTNEKLFF. For the CDR3, the DNA is TGTGCCAGCAGCTTGACTACAAACGAAAAACTGTTTTTT.